A selection of T cell receptor beta chains follows, all from one sample in a study of T cell responses to AZD1222 COVID-19 vaccine. Clones were sequenced by immunoSEQ multiplex PCR, and TCRdb holds only the in-frame ones, with some missing. The sample consists of tens of thousands of clones, around 90% of them appearing once. This specimen consisted of peripheral blood, obtained 28 days after the second AZD1222 dose. The receptors shown here come from an adult who received the AZD1222 COVID-19 vaccine. CDR3s include the opening cysteine and the closing phenylalanine or tryptophan. The order of the fields is CDR3 protein, J gene, V gene, clone size. Where a row states a size, it is once, few, many or the class of an expanded clone; other rows omit it.

CASSLGVRGSRGEQYF	TRBJ2-7	TRBV5-5	NA
CAISEPGRGAGDEQYF	TRBJ2-7	TRBV10-3	NA
CASSYFDQGSHEQYF	TRBJ2-7	TRBV11-2	NA
CATSRDPGEKLFF	TRBJ1-4	TRBV15	NA
CATSSFGTSGSSVYEQYF	TRBJ2-7	TRBV15	NA
CSVEFRVRDREGYTF	TRBJ1-2	TRBV29-1	NA
CASSFRTGPNTGELFF	TRBJ2-2	TRBV11-1	NA
CATSDQQVGSVDEQFF	TRBJ2-1	TRBV24-1	NA
CASRLFLGTDTQYF	TRBJ2-3	TRBV28	once
CASSPGQGVQPQHF	TRBJ1-5	TRBV6-2/TRBV6-3	NA
CASSPGTGSQPQHF	TRBJ1-5	TRBV18	NA
CASSFFFSYEQYF	TRBJ2-7	TRBV7-2	NA
CASSPGGVGEQYF	TRBJ2-7	TRBV28	medium-sized
CASTRDASSGNTIYF	TRBJ1-3	TRBV6-5	NA
CASSKVPCSGGIF	TRBJ2-1	TRBV21-1	NA
CASGFGDYNEQFF	TRBJ2-1	TRBV12-5	NA
CASGGTATISYNSPLHF	TRBJ1-6	TRBV27	NA
CAWSPPPRLAVTYEQYF	TRBJ2-7	TRBV30	NA
CASSYSQGNYGYTF	TRBJ1-2	TRBV6-5	NA
CASSAPGLAGGGTGELFF	TRBJ2-2	TRBV9	NA
CASSPRDRGFGGYTF	TRBJ1-2	TRBV7-2	NA
CASSLDTRGYGYTF	TRBJ1-2	TRBV28	NA
CASTSTGASGSSRNEQFF	TRBJ2-1	TRBV19	NA
CASSFEFGELFF	TRBJ2-2	TRBV5-1	NA
CASSLGRGRYNEQFF	TRBJ2-1	TRBV7-2	NA
CASSEVGGMQPQHF	TRBJ1-5	TRBV2	NA
CATSRDQLAGAYNEQFF	TRBJ2-1	TRBV15	once
CTSSQDCLARHKRRLLETQYF	TRBJ2-5	TRBV1	NA
CASSLDYAEQYF	TRBJ2-7	TRBV7-9	NA
CASSRQGGNNQPQHF	TRBJ1-5	TRBV7-2	NA
CASSTTPGTQYF	TRBJ2-3	TRBV11-2	NA
CASKENSNSPLHF	TRBJ1-6	TRBV12-3/TRBV12-4	NA
CASSRTSGRGYEQYF	TRBJ2-7	TRBV28	NA
CASSPPSETTGELFF	TRBJ2-2	TRBV18	NA
CASSFSRTSFEQYF	TRBJ2-7	TRBV11-2	NA
CASSQVLAGAETQYF	TRBJ2-5	TRBV14	once
CASSVGASGKNEQFF	TRBJ2-1	TRBV9	NA
CASSLARVDTGELFF	TRBJ2-2	TRBV5-1	NA
CATQDTDEQYF	TRBJ2-7	TRBV24-1	few
CASSLSPSRASGEQYF	TRBJ2-7	TRBV5-5	NA
CSVELSSGSYEQYF	TRBJ2-7	TRBV29-1	NA
CASSYSNVLPEQFF	TRBJ2-1	TRBV6-5	NA
CAISSWTVASGANVLTF	TRBJ2-6	TRBV10-3	NA
CSVGNSNQPQHF	TRBJ1-5	TRBV29-1	NA
CASNGGRWGQPQHF	TRBJ1-5	TRBV19	NA
CATSDFPRDGYTF	TRBJ1-2	TRBV24-1	NA
CATNLGGQGLYEQYF	TRBJ2-7	TRBV24-1	few
CASSPRGYYGYTF	TRBJ1-2	TRBV3-1/TRBV3-2	NA